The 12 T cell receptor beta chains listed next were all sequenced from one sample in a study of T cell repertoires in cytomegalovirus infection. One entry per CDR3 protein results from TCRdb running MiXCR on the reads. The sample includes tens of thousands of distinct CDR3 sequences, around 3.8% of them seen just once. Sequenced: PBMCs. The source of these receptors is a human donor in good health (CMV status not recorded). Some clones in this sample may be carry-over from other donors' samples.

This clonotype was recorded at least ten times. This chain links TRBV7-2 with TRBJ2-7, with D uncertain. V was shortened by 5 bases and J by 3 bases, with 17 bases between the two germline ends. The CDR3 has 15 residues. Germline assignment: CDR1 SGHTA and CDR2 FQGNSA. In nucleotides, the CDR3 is TGTGCCAGCAGCCCAACTATTGGGCAAGGCTACGAGCAGTACTTC. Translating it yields CASSPTIGQGYEQYF.

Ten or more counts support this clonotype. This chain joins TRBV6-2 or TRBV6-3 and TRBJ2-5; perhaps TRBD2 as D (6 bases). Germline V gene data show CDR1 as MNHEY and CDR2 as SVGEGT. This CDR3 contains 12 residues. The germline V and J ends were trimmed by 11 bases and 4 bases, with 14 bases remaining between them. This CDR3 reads CAGGWRPETQYF. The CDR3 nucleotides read TGTGCCGGGGGGTGGAGGCCAGAGACCCAGTACTTC.

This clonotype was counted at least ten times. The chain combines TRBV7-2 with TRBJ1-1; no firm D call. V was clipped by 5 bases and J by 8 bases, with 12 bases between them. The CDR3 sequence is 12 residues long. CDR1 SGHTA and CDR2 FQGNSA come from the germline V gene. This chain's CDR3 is CASSASSWEAFF. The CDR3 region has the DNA TGTGCCAGCAGCGCCAGTTCCTGGGAAGCTTTCTTT. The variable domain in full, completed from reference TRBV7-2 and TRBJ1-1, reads GAGVSQSPSNKVTEKGKDVELRCDPISGHTALYWYRQSLGQGLEFLIYFQGNSAPDKSGLPSDRFSAERTGGSVSTLTIQRTQQEDSAVYLCASSASSWEAFFGQGTRLTVV.

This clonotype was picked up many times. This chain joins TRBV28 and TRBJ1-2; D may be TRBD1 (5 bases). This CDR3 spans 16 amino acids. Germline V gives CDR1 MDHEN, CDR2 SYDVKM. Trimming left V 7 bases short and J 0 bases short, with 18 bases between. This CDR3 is CASTPGGVQPNYGYTF. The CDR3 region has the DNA TGTGCCAGCACCCCGGGAGGGGTCCAACCTAACTATGGCTACACCTTC.

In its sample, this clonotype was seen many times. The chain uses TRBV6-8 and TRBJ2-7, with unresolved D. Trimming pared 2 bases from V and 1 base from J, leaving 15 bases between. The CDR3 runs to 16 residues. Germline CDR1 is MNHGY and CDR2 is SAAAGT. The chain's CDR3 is CASSYKKGSSSYEQYF. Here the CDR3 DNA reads TGTGCCAGCAGTTACAAGAAGGGCTCCTCTTCCTACGAGCAGTACTTC.

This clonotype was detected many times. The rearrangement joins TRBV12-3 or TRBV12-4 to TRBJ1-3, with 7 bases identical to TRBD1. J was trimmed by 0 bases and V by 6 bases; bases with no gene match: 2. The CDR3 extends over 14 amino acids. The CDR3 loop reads CASRRQGSGNTIYF. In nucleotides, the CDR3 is TGTGCCAGCAGACGACAGGGCTCTGGAAACACCATATATTTT.

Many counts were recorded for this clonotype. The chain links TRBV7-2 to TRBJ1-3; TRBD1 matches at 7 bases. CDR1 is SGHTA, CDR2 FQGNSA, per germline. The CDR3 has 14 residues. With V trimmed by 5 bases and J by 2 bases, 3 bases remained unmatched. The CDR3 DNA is TGTGCCAGCAGCAAGGGGACAGCTGGAAACACCATATATTTT. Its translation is CASSKGTAGNTIYF. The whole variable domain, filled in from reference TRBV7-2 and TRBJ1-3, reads GAGVSQSPSNKVTEKGKDVELRCDPISGHTALYWYRQSLGQGLEFLIYFQGNSAPDKSGLPSDRFSAERTGGSVSTLTIQRTQQEDSAVYLCASSKGTAGNTIYFGEGSWLTVV.

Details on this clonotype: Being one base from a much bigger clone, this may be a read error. The CDR3 loop reads CSVFTGGENIQYF. The DNA for the CDR3 is TGCAGCGTTTTTACAGGTGGAGAAAACATTCAGTACTTC. The rearrangement joins TRBV29-1 to TRBJ2-4, with D tentatively TRBD1 (5 bases). The length of the CDR3 is 13 residues. Germline V gene data show CDR1 as SQVTM and CDR2 as ANQGSEA. The V and J ends lost 5 bases and 5 bases respectively, with 13 bases between them.

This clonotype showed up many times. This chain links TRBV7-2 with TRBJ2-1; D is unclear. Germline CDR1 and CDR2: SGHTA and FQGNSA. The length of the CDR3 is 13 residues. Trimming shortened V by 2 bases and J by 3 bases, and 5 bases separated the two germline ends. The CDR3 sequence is CASSLSFYNEQFF. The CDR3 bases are TGTGCCAGCAGCTTAAGCTTCTACAATGAGCAGTTCTTC. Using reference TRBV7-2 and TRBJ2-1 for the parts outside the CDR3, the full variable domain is GAGVSQSPSNKVTEKGKDVELRCDPISGHTALYWYRQSLGQGLEFLIYFQGNSAPDKSGLPSDRFSAERTGGSVSTLTIQRTQQEDSAVYLCASSLSFYNEQFFGPGTRLTVL.

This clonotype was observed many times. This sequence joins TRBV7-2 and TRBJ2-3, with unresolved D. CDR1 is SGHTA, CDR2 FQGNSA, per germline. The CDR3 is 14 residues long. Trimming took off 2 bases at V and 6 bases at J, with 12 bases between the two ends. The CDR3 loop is CASSLYTREDTQYF. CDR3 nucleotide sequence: TGTGCCAGCAGCTTATACACCCGAGAGGATACGCAGTATTTT.

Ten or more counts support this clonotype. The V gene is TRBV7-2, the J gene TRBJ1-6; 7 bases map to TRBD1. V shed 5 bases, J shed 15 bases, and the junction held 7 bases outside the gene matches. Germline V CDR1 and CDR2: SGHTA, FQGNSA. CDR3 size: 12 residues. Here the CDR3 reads CASSLDRADLHF. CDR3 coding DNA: TGTGCCAGCAGCCTTGACAGGGCCGACCTCCACTTT.

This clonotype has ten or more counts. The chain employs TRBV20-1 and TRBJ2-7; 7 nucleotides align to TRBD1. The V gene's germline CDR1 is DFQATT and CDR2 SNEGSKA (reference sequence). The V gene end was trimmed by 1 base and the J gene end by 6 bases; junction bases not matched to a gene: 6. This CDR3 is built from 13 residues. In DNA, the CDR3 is TGCAGTGCTAGAGGACAGACAGGGTTCGAGCAGTACTTC. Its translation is CSARGQTGFEQYF.